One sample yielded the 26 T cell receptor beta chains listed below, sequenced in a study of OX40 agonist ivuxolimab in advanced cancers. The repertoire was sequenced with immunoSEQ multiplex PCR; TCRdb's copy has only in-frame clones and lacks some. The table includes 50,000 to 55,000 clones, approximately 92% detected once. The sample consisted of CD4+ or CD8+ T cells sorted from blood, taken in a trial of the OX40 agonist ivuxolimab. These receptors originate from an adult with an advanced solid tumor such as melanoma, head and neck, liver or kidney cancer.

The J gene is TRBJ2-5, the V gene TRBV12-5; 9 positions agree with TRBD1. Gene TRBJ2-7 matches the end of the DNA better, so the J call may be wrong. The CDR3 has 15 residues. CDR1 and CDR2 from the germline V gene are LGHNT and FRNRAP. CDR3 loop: CASGSPGTGSREQYF. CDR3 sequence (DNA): TGTGCTAGTGGTTCCCCCGGGACAGGGTCTCGCGAGCAGTACTTC.

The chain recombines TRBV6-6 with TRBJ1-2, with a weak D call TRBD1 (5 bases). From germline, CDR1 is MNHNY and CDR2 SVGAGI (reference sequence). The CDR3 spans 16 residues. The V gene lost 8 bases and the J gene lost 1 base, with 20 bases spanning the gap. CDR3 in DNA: TGTGCCAGCGGCGATAGGGACGCTGGTAATAACTATGGCTACACCTTC. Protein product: CASGDRDAGNNYGYTF.

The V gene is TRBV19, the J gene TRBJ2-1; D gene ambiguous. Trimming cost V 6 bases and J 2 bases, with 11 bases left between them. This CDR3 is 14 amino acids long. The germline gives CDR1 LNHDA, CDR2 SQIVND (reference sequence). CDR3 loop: CASSASTPYNEQFF. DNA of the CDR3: TGTGCCAGTAGCGCCAGCACTCCCTACAATGAGCAGTTCTTC.

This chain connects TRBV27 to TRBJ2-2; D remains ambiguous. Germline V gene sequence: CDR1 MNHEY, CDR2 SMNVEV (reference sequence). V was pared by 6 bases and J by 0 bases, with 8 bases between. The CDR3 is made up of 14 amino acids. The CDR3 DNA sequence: TGTGCCAGCAGGCCGACAACGAACACCGGGGAGCTGTTTTTT. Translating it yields CASRPTTNTGELFF.

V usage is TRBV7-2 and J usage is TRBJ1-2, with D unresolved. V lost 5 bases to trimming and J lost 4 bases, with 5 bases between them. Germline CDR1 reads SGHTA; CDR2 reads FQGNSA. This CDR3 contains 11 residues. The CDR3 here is CASSPAYGYTF. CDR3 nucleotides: TGTGCCAGCAGCCCGGCCTATGGCTACACCTTC.

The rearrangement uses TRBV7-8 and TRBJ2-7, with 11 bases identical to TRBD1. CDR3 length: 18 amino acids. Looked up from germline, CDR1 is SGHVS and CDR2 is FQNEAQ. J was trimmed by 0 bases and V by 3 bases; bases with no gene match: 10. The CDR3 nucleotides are TGTGCCAGCAGCTTTCAAAGCTCCGGGACAGGGGGCTCCTACGAGCAGTACTTC. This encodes CASSFQSSGTGGSYEQYF.

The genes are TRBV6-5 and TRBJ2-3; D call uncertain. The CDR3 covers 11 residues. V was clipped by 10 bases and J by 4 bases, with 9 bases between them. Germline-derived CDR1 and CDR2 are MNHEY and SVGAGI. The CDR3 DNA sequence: TGTGCCACCTCACAGTCAGATACGCAGTATTTT. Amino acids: CATSQSDTQYF.

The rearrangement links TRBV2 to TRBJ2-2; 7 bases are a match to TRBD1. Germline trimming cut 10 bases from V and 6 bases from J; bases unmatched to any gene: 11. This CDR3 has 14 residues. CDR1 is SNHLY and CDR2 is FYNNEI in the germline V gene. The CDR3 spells CATRQGTLAGELFF. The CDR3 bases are TGTGCCACCAGACAGGGAACTCTCGCCGGGGAGCTGTTTTTT.

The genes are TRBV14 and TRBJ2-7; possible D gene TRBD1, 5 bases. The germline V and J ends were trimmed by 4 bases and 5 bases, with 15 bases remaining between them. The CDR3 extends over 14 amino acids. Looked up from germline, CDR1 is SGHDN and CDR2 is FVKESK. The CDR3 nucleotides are TGTGCCAGCAGCCCCCGCCTAGACAGTGACGAGCAGTACTTC. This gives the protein CASSPRLDSDEQYF.

The CDR3 DNA follows: TGTGCCAGCAGCTTGGGCCGGGCGAACACTGAAGCTTTCTTT. Residues: CASSLGRANTEAFF. V gene TRBV7-2 combines with J gene TRBJ1-1; D unresolved. Germline CDR1 SGHTA, CDR2 FQGNSA. Trimming cost V 3 bases and J 1 base, with 9 bases left between them. The CDR3 is made up of 14 amino acids.

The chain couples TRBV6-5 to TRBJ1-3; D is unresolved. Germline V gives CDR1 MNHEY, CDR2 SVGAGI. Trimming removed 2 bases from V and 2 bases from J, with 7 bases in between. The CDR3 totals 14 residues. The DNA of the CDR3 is TGTGCCAGCAGTTACGGTCAGGCTGGAAACACCATATATTTT. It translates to CASSYGQAGNTIYF.

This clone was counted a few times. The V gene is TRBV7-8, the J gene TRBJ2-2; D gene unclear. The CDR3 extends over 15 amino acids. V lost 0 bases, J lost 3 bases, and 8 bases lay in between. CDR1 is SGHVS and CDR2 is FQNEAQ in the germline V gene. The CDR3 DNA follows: TGTGCCAGCAGCTTAGCCCCGCAAGACACCGGGGAGCTGTTTTTT. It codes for CASSLAPQDTGELFF.

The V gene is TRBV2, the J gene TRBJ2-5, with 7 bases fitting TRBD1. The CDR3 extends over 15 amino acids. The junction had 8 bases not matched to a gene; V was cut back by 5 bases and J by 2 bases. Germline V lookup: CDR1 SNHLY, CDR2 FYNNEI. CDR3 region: CASSSQGVGQETQYF. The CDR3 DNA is TGTGCCAGCAGTTCCCAGGGGGTAGGGCAAGAGACCCAGTACTTC.

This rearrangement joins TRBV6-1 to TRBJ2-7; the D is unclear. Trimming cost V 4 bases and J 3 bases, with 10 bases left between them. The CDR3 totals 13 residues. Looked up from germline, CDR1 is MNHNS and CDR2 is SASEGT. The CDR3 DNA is TGTGCCAGCAGTGGTGACCGTTACTACGAGCAGTACTTC. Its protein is CASSGDRYYEQYF.

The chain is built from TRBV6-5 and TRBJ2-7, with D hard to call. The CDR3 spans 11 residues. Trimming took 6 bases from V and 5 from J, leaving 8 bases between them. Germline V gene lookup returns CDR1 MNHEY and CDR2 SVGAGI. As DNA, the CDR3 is TGTGCCAGCAGCCGGTCGGACGAGCAGTACTTC. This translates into CASSRSDEQYF.

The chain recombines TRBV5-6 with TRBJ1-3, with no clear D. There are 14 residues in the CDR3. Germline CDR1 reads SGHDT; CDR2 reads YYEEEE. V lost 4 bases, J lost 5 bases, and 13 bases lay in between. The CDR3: CASSDASRRNTIYF. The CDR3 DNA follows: TGTGCCAGCAGCGACGCTAGCCGTAGAAACACCATATATTTT.

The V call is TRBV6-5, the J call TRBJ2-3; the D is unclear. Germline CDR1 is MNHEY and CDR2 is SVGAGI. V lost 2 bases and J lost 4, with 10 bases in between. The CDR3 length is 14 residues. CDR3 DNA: TGTGCCAGCAGTTACAGGGATCCCGCAGATACGCAGTATTTT. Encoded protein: CASSYRDPADTQYF.

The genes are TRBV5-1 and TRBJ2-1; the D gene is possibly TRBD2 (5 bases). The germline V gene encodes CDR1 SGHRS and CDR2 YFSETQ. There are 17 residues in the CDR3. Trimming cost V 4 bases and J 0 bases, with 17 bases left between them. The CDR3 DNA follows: TGCGCCAGCAGCCAAACTAGGTTAGGTGACTCCTACAATGAGCAGTTCTTC. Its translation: CASSQTRLGDSYNEQFF. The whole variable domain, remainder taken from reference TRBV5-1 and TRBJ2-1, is KAGVTQTPRYLIKTRGQQVTLSCSPISGHRSVSWYQQTPGQGLQFLFEYFSETQRNKGNFPGRFSGRQFSNSRSEMNVSTLELGDSALYLCASSQTRLGDSYNEQFFGPGTRLTVL.

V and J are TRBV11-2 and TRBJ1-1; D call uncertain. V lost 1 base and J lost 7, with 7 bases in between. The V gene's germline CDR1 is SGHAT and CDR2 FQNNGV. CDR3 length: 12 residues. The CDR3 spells CASSLAAFEAFF. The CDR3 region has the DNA TGTGCCAGCAGCTTAGCCGCCTTTGAAGCTTTCTTT. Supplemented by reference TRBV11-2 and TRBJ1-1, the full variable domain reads EAGVAQSPRYKIIEKRQSVAFWCNPISGHATLYWYQQILGQGPKLLIQFQNNGVVDDSQLPKDRFSAERLKGVDSTLKIQPAKLEDSAVYLCASSLAAFEAFFGQGTRLTVV.

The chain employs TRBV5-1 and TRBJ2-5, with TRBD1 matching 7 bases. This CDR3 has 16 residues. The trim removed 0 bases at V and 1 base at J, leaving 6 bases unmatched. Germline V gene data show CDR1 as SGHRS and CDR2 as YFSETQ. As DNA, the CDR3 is TGCGCCAGCAGCTTGGACTTACAGGGGTCCCAAGAGACCCAGTACTTC. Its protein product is CASSLDLQGSQETQYF.

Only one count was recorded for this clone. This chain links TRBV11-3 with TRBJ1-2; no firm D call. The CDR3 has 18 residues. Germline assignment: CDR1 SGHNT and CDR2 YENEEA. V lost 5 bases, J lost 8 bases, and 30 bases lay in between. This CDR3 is CASSLLLVQVPHPEGYTF. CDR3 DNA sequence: TGTGCCAGCAGCCTTCTCCTTGTCCAGGTTCCCCATCCGGAAGGCTACACCTTC.

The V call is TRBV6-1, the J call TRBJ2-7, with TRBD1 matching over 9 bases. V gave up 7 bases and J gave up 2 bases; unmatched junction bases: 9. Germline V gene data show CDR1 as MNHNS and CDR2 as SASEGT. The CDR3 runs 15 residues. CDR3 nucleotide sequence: TGTGCCAGCACAGAGATAGGACAGGGGCCCTACGAGCAGTACTTC. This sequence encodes CASTEIGQGPYEQYF.

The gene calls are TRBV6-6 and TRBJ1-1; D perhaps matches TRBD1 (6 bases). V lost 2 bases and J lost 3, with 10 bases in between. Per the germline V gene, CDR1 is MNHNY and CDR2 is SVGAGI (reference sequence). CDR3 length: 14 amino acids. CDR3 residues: CASSYRGGDTEAFF. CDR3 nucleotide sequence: TGTGCCAGCAGTTACAGGGGGGGGGACACTGAAGCTTTCTTT.

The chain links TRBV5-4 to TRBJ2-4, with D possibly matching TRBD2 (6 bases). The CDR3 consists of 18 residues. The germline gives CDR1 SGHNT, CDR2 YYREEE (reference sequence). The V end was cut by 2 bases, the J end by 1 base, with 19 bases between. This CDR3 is CASSLAGGGIGAKNIQYF. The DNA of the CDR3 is TGTGCCAGCAGCTTAGCGGGTGGCGGGATAGGTGCCAAAAACATTCAGTACTTC.

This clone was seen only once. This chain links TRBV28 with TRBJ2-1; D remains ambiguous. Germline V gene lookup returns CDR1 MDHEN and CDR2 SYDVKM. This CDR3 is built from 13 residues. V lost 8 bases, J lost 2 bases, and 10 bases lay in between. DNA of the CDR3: TGTGCCAGCGGTCGTGGGACCTACAATGAGCAGTTCTTC. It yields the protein CASGRGTYNEQFF.

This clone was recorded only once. The CDR3 DNA follows: TGTGCCAGTAGTATAGAGGGCAGGGGAGAGACCCAGTACTTC. Residues: CASSIEGRGETQYF. The gene calls are TRBV19 and TRBJ2-5; weak D call: TRBD1 (6 bases). CDR3 length equals 14 residues. Germline CDR1 LNHDA, CDR2 SQIVND (reference sequence). V lost 0 bases to trimming and J lost 4 bases, with 9 bases between them.